This T cell receptor beta chain was profiled in a study of blood T cell repertoires in COVID-19. For the study at large: Samples came from the United States, Italy and Spain, spanning acute and convalescent COVID-19. Nucleic acid was either cDNA or gDNA, and it came from T cells, B-cell-depleted T cells, or PBMCs.

TCRdb keeps only in-frame clones here, not all; method: immunoSEQ multiplex PCR. Among 300,000 to 400,000 clones listed, roughly 87% were seen once. The CDR3 extends over 14 amino acids. The V and J ends lost 0 bases and 2 bases, in that order; junction bases with no gene match: 2. Germline V lookup: CDR1 SGHNT, CDR2 YYREEE (reference sequence). The clonotype comes from a man in his thirties or forties with COVID-19, enrolled during active disease. Sequences were obtained from peripheral blood. The chain employs TRBV5-4 and TRBJ2-7, with 7 nucleotides matching TRBD1. This CDR3 reads CASSLGTGTYEQYF. CDR3 DNA sequence: TGTGCCAGCAGCTTGGGGACAGGAACCTACGAGCAGTACTTC.